Below are 27 T cell receptor beta chains sequenced from a single sample in a study of tumor-infiltrating lymphocytes in primary liver carcinoma. Investigators took RNA and DNA out together from approximately 22-30 mg of unsorted bulk tissue. With around 450 ng total RNA as template and a constant-region primer, TCR beta cDNA was made. Three nested multiplex PCR rounds, a slightly modified ARM-PCR, produced the libraries for TCR beta. Investigators reported that the first two PCR rounds, at approximately 11 cycles each, used TRBV1-TRBV30 forward primers with a C-beta reverse primer. Each CDR3 protein is one row after TCRdb ran MiXCR on the multiplex PCR reads. The repertoire consists of under 200,000 distinct CDR3 sequences, with around four fifths occurring once and the leading ten covering 15% to 20%. Sequencing was done on a sample of tumor tissue from primary liver carcinoma. These receptors were taken from a middle-aged man with primary liver carcinoma and hepatitis B virus infection.

The V gene is TRBV5-1, the J gene TRBJ1-1; weak D call: TRBD1 (6 bases). The CDR3 is 14 residues long. V lost 4 bases to trimming and J lost 0 bases, with 10 bases between them. The V gene's germline CDR1 is SGHRS and CDR2 YFSETQ. CDR3 region: CASSLDRMNTEAFF. CDR3 DNA sequence: TGCGCCAGCAGCCTGGACAGAATGAACACTGAAGCTTTCTTT.

On this clonotype itself: The missing conserved phenylalanine or tryptophan at the end of this CDR3 makes a read error likely. J is TRBJ2-7 and V is TRBV10-2; 9 nucleotides align to TRBD1. With V trimmed by 5 bases and J by 7 bases, 9 bases remained unmatched. Germline V gene data show CDR1 as WSHSY and CDR2 as SAAADI. CDR3 size: 14 residues. The CDR3, as DNA: TGCGCCAGCAGTTCCACAGGGGGCCGGGAAGAGCAGTACATC. Its translation: CASSSTGGREEQYI.

This clonotype was seen repeatedly, ten times or more. V and J are TRBV10-3 and TRBJ2-3; D might be TRBD2 (5 bases). The CDR3 is made up of 17 amino acids. V was cut by 2 bases and J by 4 bases, with 19 bases left in between. The germline V gene has CDR1 ENHRY and CDR2 SYGVKD. CDR3 nucleotide sequence: TGTGCCATCAGTGAGGGGGTGGTTCGAGGGAGTGCAGATACGCAGTATTTT. Its protein product is CAISEGVVRGSADTQYF.

This clonotype was seen only once. At one boundary the junction diverges from the germline segment, which might be a read error. The chain links TRBV4-1 to TRBJ1-2, with 10 positions matching TRBD1. Per germline, CDR1 MGHRA and CDR2 YSYEKL. CDR3 length: 14 residues. The CDR3 sequence: CASSRTGGSYGYTF. The CDR3 nucleotides are TGCGCTAGCAGCCGGACAGGGGGTAGCTATGGCTACACCTTC.

Remarks on this clonotype: Mismatch with germline at one junction end may stem from a read error. V is TRBV12-3 or TRBV12-4 and J is TRBJ2-1, with 8 bases that match TRBD2. The CDR3 consists of 19 residues. Written as DNA, the CDR3 is TGTGCCAGCAATTTAGAAGCTAGCGGGTCACTGCCCTCCTACGATGAGCAGTTCTTC. Translating gives CASNLEASGSLPSYDEQFF.

In the case of this clonotype: Because the CDR3 is missing its conserved closing phenylalanine or tryptophan, this is likely a read error. This chain links TRBV12-3 or TRBV12-4 with TRBJ2-5, with D possibly TRBD2 on 5 matching bases. The CDR3 is 13 amino acids. DNA for the CDR3: TGTGCTAGCACTTTGTCCGGGGTTGAGACCCAGTACTAC. Protein: CASTLSGVETQYY.

In this sample, this clonotype turned up many times. The chain carries TRBV12-3 or TRBV12-4 and TRBJ1-1; D is uncertain. V lost 3 bases and J lost 7, with 15 bases in between. This CDR3 is built from 14 residues. The CDR3, as DNA: TGTGCCAGCAGTTTTCTCGTACTAATGGGTGAAGCTTTCTTT. Translated, it gives CASSFLVLMGEAFF.

This clonotype has a single count. It may be a read error: a sequence one base away is much more abundant. V is TRBV2 and J is TRBJ1-1; D is ambiguous. V dropped 7 bases and J dropped 7 bases, with 10 bases sitting between them. Germline V gene lookup returns CDR1 SNHLY and CDR2 FYNNEI. The CDR3 is 11 amino acids. The CDR3 sequence is CASNDGLEAFF. CDR3 coding DNA: TGTGCCAGCAATGACGGCCTTGAAGCTTTCTTT.

On this clonotype itself: The conserved closing phenylalanine or tryptophan is absent in this CDR3, likely reflecting a read error. The rearrangement links TRBV29-1 to TRBJ1-1; D is ambiguous. This CDR3 contains 10 residues. Germline V lookup: CDR1 SQVTM, CDR2 ANQGSEA. As DNA, the CDR3 is TGCAGCGTTAGGAACACTGGAGCTTTCCTT. Residues: CSVRNTGAFL.

Of note for this clonotype: One junction end disagrees with the germline gene, perhaps due to a read error. The V gene is TRBV4-3, the J gene TRBJ2-7; possibly TRBD1 or TRBD2 for D (6 bases each). CDR3 length equals 15 residues. Germline CDR1 and CDR2: LGHNA and YSLEER. The CDR3 loop reads CTSSQDRGAGNEQYF. The CDR3 DNA reads as TGCACCAGCAGCCAAGATAGGGGGGCGGGAAACGAACAGTACTTC.

For this clonotype: One base away lies a much larger clone, so this may be a sequencing read error. This rearrangement joins TRBV6-5 to TRBJ1-1; D unresolved. V shed 0 bases and J shed 0 bases, with 11 bases lying between them. From germline, CDR1 is MNHEY and CDR2 SVGAGI. This CDR3 contains 16 residues. The CDR3 sequence is CASSYSVEVMNTEAFF. The CDR3 nucleotides read TGTGCCAGCAGTTACTCGGTCGAGGTAATGAACACTGAAGCTTTCTTT.

Remarks on this clonotype: At one end, the junction sequence differs from germline, possibly due to a read error. This chain uses TRBV11-3 with TRBJ2-1; 7 bases are shared with TRBD1. Looked up from germline, CDR1 is SGHNT and CDR2 is YENEEA. CDR3 length equals 14 residues. The chain's CDR3 is CASRLGQEKHEQFF. The CDR3 nucleotides are TGTGCCAGCAGATTAGGACAGGAGAAACATGAGCAGTTCTTC. The full variable domain, its missing parts supplied by reference TRBV11-3 and TRBJ2-1, is EAGVVQSPRYKIIEKKQPVAFWCNPISGHNTLYWYLQNLGQGPELLIRYENEEAVDDSQLPKDRFSAERLKGVDSTLKIQPAELGDSAVYLCASRLGQEKHEQFFGPGTRLTVL.

The V and J genes are TRBV24-1 and TRBJ2-1, with 14 bases that match TRBD2. This CDR3 contains 18 residues. Trimming at V came to 5 bases and at J to 11 bases, leaving 16 bases not matched to a gene. The V gene's germline CDR1 is KGHDR and CDR2 SFDVKD. CDR3 DNA: TGTGCCACCAGTGGGACAGGCGCTTCGGGACTAGCGGGAGAAAAGCAGTTCTTC. This gives the protein CATSGTGASGLAGEKQFF.

This clonotype showed up just a few times. Likely a read error: the CDR3 ends without its conserved phenylalanine or tryptophan. The chain has TRBV29-1 and TRBJ2-7; perhaps TRBD1 as D (9 bases). The V gene's germline CDR1 is SQVTM and CDR2 ANQGSEA. This CDR3 spans 15 amino acids. V was trimmed by 5 bases and J by 2 bases, leaving 19 bases between them. The CDR3 region has the DNA TGCAGCGTTCGGGGGGGGGACAGGGAAACCTACGAGCAGTACTTA. Its protein is CSVRGGDRETYEQYL.

This clonotype has at least ten counts. The CDR3 sequence: CASSPSGEYEQYF. The CDR3 DNA is TGTGCCAGCAGCCCTTCGGGGGAATACGAGCAGTACTTC. J is TRBJ2-7 and V is TRBV7-8, with a possible D match to TRBD2 (6 bases). Looked up from germline, CDR1 is SGHVS and CDR2 is FQNEAQ. The V end lost 5 bases, the J end lost 4 bases, and 12 bases lay between the germline ends. This CDR3 contains 13 residues.

With respect to this clonotype: A much larger clonotype is one base distant, so this may be a read error. The chain uses TRBV19 and TRBJ2-1; TRBD2 agrees at 10 bases. The CDR3 loop spans 13 amino acids. Germline values: CDR1 LNHDA, CDR2 SQIVND (reference sequence). In nucleotides, the CDR3 is TGTGCCACTAGTACCCGGACTAGCGGCTTCCAGTTCTTC. This gives the protein CATSTRTSGFQFF.

A note on this clonotype: The final CDR3 position lacks the conserved phenylalanine or tryptophan, pointing to a likely read error. Because the CDR3's place on the DNA is in doubt, the DNA is left out and the CDR3 is given as listed by TCRdb. This chain links TRBV5-4 with TRBJ2-7; TRBD2 is the table's D call and was not checked against the DNA. Both ends counted, the CDR3 spans 15 residues. Germline V gene data show CDR1 as SGHNT and CDR2 as YYREEE (reference sequence). The chain's CDR3 is CASSLFGGPSYEQYS.

The chain joins TRBV29-1 to TRBJ2-5; 9 bases are shared with TRBD1. Trimming removed 5 bases from V and 5 bases from J; junction bases left unmatched: 6. Per germline, CDR1 SQVTM and CDR2 ANQGSEA. CDR3 size: 13 residues. The CDR3 spells CSVKGTGSETQYF. The CDR3 DNA is TGCAGCGTTAAAGGGACAGGGAGTGAGACCCAGTACTTC.

The CDR3 protein is CAWSLPGPSGEQYF. Written as DNA, the CDR3 is TGTGCCTGGAGTCTTCCGGGCCCTAGTGGCGAGCAGTACTTC. The J gene is TRBJ2-7, the V gene TRBV30; no definite D call. Germline CDR1 GTSNPN, CDR2 SVGIG (reference sequence). The germline V and J ends were trimmed by 2 bases and 6 bases, with 17 bases remaining between them. There are 14 residues in the CDR3.

This clonotype was counted only a few times. The germline gene is not matched at one end of the junction; a read error may be the cause. The rearrangement joins TRBV10-3 to TRBJ1-1; 7 positions match TRBD1. Germline V CDR1 and CDR2: ENHRY, SYGVKD. CDR3 length equals 16 residues. CDR3 region: CAIRGRSQGLNTEVFF. The CDR3 DNA reads TGTGCCATCAGGGGGAGGTCACAGGGGTTGAATACTGAAGTTTTCTTT.

This clonotype has just one count. The junction and the germline gene differ at one end; a read error may be behind it. The CDR3 is CASSFDRGLSYNKHFF. Here the CDR3 DNA reads TGTGCCAGCAGCTTTGACAGGGGGCTTTCCTACAATAAGCACTTCTTC. The chain employs TRBV5-4 and TRBJ2-1; 10 bases are shared with TRBD1. The CDR3 loop spans 16 amino acids. CDR1 SGHNT and CDR2 YYREEE come from the germline V gene (reference sequence).

The chain combines TRBV4-2 with TRBJ1-2; 7 positions agree with TRBD1. The CDR3 extends over 17 amino acids. The germline CDR1 and CDR2 sequences are LGHNA and YNFKEQ. V dropped 0 bases and J dropped 1; count of bases not matched to a gene: 8. The CDR3 is CASSQETTQGVNYGYTF. In DNA form, the CDR3 reads TGTGCCAGCAGCCAAGAAACCACCCAGGGGGTTAACTATGGCTACACCTTC.

The chain recombines TRBV6-6 with TRBJ1-6; D gene uncertain. Per the germline V gene, CDR1 is MNHNY and CDR2 is SVGAGI (reference sequence). V was pared by 11 bases and J by 9 bases, with 20 bases between. This CDR3 has 14 amino acids. CDR3: CACTHTRGSSPLHF. CDR3 coding DNA: TGTGCCTGCACCCACACACGGGGAAGTTCACCCCTCCACTTT.

Comments on this clonotype: The junction does not match germline at one end; this may be a read error. This chain joins TRBV29-1 and TRBJ2-7; tentatively, D is TRBD1 or TRBD2 (5 bases each). The CDR3 has 16 residues. In germline, CDR1 is SQVTM, CDR2 ANQGSEA. DNA of the CDR3: TGCAGCGTCATGACATCTGGGACCGGCACTCCATACGAGGAGTACTTC. Amino acid sequence: CSVMTSGTGTPYEEYF.

The J gene is TRBJ2-3, the V gene TRBV29-1; no firm D call. Per the germline V gene, CDR1 is SQVTM and CDR2 is ANQGSEA. V lost 8 bases to trimming and J lost 4 bases, with 19 bases between them. The CDR3 consists of 14 residues. The CDR3 DNA reads TGCAGCCTTTTAGGTAGTAGTGGCGCAGATACGCAGTATTTT. As protein: CSLLGSSGADTQYF.

The chain has TRBV6-2 or TRBV6-3 and TRBJ2-3; a weak D match, TRBD2 (6 bases). The V end lost 3 bases, the J end lost 4 bases, and 26 bases lay between the germline ends. CDR3 length: 19 residues. The germline V gene has CDR1 MNHEY and CDR2 SVGEGT. This CDR3 is CASSYPKRLPGERADTQYF. The CDR3 nucleotides read TGTGCCAGCAGTTATCCCAAGAGACTACCGGGAGAGAGGGCAGATACGCAGTATTTT.

As concerns this clonotype: The CDR3 end shows no conserved phenylalanine or tryptophan, and so a read error is likely. The chain recombines TRBV12-3 or TRBV12-4 with TRBJ1-1; D remains unclear. This CDR3 is 16 amino acids long. Trimming pared 6 bases from V and 0 bases from J, leaving 17 bases between. CDR3 sequence: CASSLTVPSMNTEAFL. CDR3 in DNA: TGTGCCAGCAGCTTGACGGTACCTTCGATGAACACTGAAGCTTTCCTT.